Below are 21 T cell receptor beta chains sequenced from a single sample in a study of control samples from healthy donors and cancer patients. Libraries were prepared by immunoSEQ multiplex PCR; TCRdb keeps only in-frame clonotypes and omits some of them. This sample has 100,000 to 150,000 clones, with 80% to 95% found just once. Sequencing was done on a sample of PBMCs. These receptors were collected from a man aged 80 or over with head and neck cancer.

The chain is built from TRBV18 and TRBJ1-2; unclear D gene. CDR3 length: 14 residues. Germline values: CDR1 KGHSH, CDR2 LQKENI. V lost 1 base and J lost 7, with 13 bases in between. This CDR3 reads CASSPQGAVVGYTF. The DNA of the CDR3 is TGTGCCAGCTCACCACAAGGCGCAGTCGTTGGCTACACCTTC.

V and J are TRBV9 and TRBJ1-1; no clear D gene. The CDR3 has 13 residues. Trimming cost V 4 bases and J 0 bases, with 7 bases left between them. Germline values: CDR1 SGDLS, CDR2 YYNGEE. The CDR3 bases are TGTGCCAGCAGCCAAGGGATGAACACTGAAGCTTTCTTT. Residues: CASSQGMNTEAFF.

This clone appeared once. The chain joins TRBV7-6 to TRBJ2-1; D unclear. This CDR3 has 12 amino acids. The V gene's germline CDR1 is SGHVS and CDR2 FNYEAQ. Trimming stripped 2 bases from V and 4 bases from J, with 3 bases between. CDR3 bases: TGTGCCAGCAGCTTAAATTACAATGAGCAGTTCTTC. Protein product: CASSLNYNEQFF.

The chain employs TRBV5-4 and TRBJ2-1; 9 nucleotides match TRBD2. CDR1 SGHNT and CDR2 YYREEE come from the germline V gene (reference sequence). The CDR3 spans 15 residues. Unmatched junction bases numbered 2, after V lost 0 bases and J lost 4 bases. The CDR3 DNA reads TGTGCCAGCAGCTTGGTTCTAGCGGGGTACAATGAGCAGTTCTTC. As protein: CASSLVLAGYNEQFF.

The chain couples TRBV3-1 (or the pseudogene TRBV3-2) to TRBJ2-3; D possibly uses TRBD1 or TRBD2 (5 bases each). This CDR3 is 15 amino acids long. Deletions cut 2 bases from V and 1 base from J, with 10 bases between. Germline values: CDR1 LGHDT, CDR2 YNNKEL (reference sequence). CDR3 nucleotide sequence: TGTGCCAGCAGCCAATGGGACCGGCGCACAGATACGCAGTATTTT. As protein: CASSQWDRRTDTQYF.

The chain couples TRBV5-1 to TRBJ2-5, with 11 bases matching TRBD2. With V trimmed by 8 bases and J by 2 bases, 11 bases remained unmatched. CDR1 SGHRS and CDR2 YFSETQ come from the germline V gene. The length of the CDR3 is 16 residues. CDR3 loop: CASQPRLAGKQETQYF. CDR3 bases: TGCGCCAGTCAACCCCGACTAGCGGGGAAACAAGAGACCCAGTACTTC.

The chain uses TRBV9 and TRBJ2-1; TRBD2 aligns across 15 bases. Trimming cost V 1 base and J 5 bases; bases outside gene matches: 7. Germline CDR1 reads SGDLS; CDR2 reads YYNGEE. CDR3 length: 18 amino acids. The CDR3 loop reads CASSVQGLAGGQNNEQFF. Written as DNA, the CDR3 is TGTGCCAGCAGCGTACAGGGACTAGCGGGAGGCCAGAACAATGAGCAGTTCTTC.

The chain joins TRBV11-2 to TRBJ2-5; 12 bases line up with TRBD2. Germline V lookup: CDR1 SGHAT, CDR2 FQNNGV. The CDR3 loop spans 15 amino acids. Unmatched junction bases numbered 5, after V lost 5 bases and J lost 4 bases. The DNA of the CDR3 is TGTGCCAGCAGCCCTAGCGGGGGGGCCGTAGAGACCCAGTACTTC. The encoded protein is CASSPSGGAVETQYF.

CDR3 nucleotide sequence: TGTGCCACCAGCAGAGCCCCGGGACTGTATGGCTACACCTTC. It specifies CATSRAPGLYGYTF. The chain employs TRBV15 and TRBJ1-2; D possibly corresponds to TRBD1 (5 bases). CDR3 size: 14 residues. Germline V gene sequence: CDR1 LNHNV, CDR2 YYDKDF (reference sequence). The germline V and J ends were trimmed by 1 base and 5 bases, with 11 bases remaining between them.

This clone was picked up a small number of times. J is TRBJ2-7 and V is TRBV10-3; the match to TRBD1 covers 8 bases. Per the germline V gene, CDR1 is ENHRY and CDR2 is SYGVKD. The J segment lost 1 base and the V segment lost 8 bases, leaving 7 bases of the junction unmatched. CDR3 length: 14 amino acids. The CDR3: CAIGVGTGSYEQYF. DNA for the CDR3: TGTGCCATCGGGGTTGGGACAGGTTCCTACGAGCAGTACTTC.

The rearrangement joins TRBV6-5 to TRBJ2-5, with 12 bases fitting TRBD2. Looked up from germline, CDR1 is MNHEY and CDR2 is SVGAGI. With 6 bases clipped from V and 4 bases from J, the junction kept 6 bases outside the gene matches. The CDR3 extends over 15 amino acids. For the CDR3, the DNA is TGTGCCAGCAGCCCACTAGCGGGGGGTGGAGAGACCCAGTACTTC. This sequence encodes CASSPLAGGGETQYF.

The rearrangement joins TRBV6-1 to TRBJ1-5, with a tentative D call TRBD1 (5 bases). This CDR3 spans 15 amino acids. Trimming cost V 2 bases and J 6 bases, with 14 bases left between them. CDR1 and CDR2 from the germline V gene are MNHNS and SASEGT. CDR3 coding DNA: TGTGCCAGCAGTGAACTGGGGGAGATTGGTCAGCCCCAGCATTTT. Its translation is CASSELGEIGQPQHF.

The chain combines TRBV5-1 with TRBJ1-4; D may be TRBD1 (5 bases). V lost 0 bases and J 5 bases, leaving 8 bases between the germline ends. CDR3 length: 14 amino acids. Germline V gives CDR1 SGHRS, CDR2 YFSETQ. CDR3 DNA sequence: TGCGCCAGCAGCTTGGGTGACAGCAATGAAAAACTGTTTTTT. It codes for CASSLGDSNEKLFF.

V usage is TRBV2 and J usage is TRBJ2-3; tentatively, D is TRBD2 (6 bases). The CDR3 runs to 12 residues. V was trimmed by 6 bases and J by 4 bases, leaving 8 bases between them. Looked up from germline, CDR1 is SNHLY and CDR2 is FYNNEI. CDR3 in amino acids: CASSRLADTQYF. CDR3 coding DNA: TGTGCCAGCAGCCGACTAGCAGATACGCAGTATTTT. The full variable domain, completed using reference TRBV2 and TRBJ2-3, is EPEVTQTPSHQVTQMGQEVILRCVPISNHLYFYWYRQILGQKVEFLVSFYNNEISEKSEIFDDQFSVERPDGSNFTLKIRSTKLEDSAMYFCASSRLADTQYFGPGTRLTVL.

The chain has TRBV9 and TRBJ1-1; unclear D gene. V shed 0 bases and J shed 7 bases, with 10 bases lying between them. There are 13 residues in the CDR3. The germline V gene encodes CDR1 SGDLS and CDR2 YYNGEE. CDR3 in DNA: TGTGCCAGCAGCGTAGGTTCGGATTATGAAGCTTTCTTT. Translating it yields CASSVGSDYEAFF. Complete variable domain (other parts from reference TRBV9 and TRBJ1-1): DSGVTQTPKHLITATGQRVTLRCSPRSGDLSVYWYQQSLDQGLQFLIQYYNGEERAKGNILERFSAQQFPDLHSELNLSSLELGDSALYFCASSVGSDYEAFFGQGTRLTVV.

CDR3 loop: CASSLDLLSLLTDYNEQFF. The CDR3 nucleotides are TGCGCCAGCAGCTTGGACCTCCTCAGCCTCCTGACAGACTACAATGAGCAGTTCTTC. The V call is TRBV5-1, the J call TRBJ2-1; perhaps TRBD1 as D (5 bases). This CDR3 comprises 19 residues. V lost 0 bases and J lost 3, with 22 bases in between. The germline V gene has CDR1 SGHRS and CDR2 YFSETQ.

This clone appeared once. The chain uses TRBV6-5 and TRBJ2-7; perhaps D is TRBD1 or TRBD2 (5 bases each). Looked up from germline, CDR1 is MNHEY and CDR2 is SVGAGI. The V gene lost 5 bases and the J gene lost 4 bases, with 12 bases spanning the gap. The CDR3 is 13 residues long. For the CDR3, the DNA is TGTGCCAGCAGTACCCGGGACGCATACGAGCAGTACTTC. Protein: CASSTRDAYEQYF.

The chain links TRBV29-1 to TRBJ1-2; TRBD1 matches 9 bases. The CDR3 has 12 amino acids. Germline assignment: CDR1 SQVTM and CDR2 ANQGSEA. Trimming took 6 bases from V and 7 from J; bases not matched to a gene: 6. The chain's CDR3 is CSVATGGGGYTF. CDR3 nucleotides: TGCAGCGTAGCGACAGGGGGAGGTGGCTACACCTTC.

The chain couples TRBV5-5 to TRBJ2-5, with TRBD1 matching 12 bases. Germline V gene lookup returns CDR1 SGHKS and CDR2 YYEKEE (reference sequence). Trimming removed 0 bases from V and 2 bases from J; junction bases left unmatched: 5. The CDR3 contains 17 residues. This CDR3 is CASSLEGQGAFQETQYF. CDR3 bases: TGTGCCAGCAGCTTGGAGGGACAGGGGGCCTTTCAAGAGACCCAGTACTTC.

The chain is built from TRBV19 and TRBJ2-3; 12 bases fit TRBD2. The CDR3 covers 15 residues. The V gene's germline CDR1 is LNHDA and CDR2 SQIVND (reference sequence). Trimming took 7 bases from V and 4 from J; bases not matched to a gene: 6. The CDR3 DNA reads TGTGCCAGTACCGTACTAGCGGGAGGCGCAGATACGCAGTATTTT. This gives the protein CASTVLAGGADTQYF.

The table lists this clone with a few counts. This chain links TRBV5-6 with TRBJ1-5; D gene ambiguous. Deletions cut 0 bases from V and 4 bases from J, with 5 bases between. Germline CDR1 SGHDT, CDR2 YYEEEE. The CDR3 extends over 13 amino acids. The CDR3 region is CASSLALNQPQHF. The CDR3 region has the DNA TGTGCCAGCAGCTTGGCCTTAAATCAGCCCCAGCATTTT.